These T cell receptor beta chains were read from a single sample in a study of cytomegalovirus exposure and HLA in healthy donors. The data were produced by immunoSEQ multiplex PCR, yet TCRdb's version contains in-frame clones alone and is incomplete. Of 130,000 or so clones in the sample, 70% to 85% were seen once. Sequencing used PBMCs. These receptors came from a woman in her late teens or twenties in good health and CMV-seropositive. CDR3s include the opening cysteine and the closing phenylalanine or tryptophan. Each record gives: V gene, D gene, J gene, clone size, CDR3 DNA, CDR3 protein. A D gene is named only where the DNA matches it firmly. Expanded clones are given a class, and other clones once, few, many or no size at all.

v_call: TRBV2; d_call: NA; j_call: TRBJ1-1; clone_size: NA; cdr3_nt: TGTGCCAGCAGTGCCCCCCGGGGGGAAGCTTTCTTT; cdr3_aa: CASSAPRGEAFF
v_call: TRBV7-3; d_call: NA; j_call: TRBJ2-7; clone_size: NA; cdr3_nt: TGTGCCAGCAGCCCGGACGGGGCGGGGAATGCCTACGAGCAGTACTTC; cdr3_aa: CASSPDGAGNAYEQYF
v_call: TRBV19; d_call: TRBD1; j_call: TRBJ2-3; clone_size: NA; cdr3_nt: TGTGCCAGTAGTATACAGGGGGTTTCCACAGATACGCAGTATTTT; cdr3_aa: CASSIQGVSTDTQYF
v_call: TRBV10-3; d_call: TRBD1; j_call: TRBJ2-5; clone_size: once; cdr3_nt: TGTGCCACTGGACAGGAGCCCCAAGAGACCCAGTACTTC; cdr3_aa: CATGQEPQETQYF
v_call: TRBV5-4; d_call: NA; j_call: TRBJ2-7; clone_size: NA; cdr3_nt: TGTGCCAGCAGCCGACGCGGAGGGCCCTACGAGCAGTACTTC; cdr3_aa: CASSRRGGPYEQYF
v_call: TRBV14; d_call: NA; j_call: TRBJ2-6; clone_size: NA; cdr3_nt: TGTGCCAGCAAAGACAGCCCGTCTGGGGCCAACGTCCTGACTTTC; cdr3_aa: CASKDSPSGANVLTF
v_call: TRBV4-2; d_call: TRBD2; j_call: TRBJ2-7; clone_size: NA; cdr3_nt: TGTGCCAGCAGCCAAGTAGAGCGGGGGGCCGAGCAGTACTTC; cdr3_aa: CASSQVERGAEQYF
v_call: TRBV4-1; d_call: NA; j_call: TRBJ2-1; clone_size: NA; cdr3_nt: TGCGCCAGCAGCCCTTCGAGGGATGAGCAGTTCTTC; cdr3_aa: CASSPSRDEQFF
v_call: TRBV18; d_call: TRBD1; j_call: TRBJ1-1; clone_size: NA; cdr3_nt: TGTGCCAGCTCACCCACAGGGGTGAACACTGAAGCTTTCTTT; cdr3_aa: CASSPTGVNTEAFF
v_call: TRBV4-1; d_call: NA; j_call: TRBJ1-1; clone_size: NA; cdr3_nt: TGCGCCAGCAGCCAAGGAGGGAGGGACACTGAAGCTTTCTTT; cdr3_aa: CASSQGGRDTEAFF
v_call: TRBV5-1; d_call: TRBD1; j_call: TRBJ1-1; clone_size: once; cdr3_nt: TGCGCCAGCAGCTTGCTCCGGACAGGCGATGGTGAACGAGCTTTCTTT; cdr3_aa: CASSLLRTGDGERAFF
v_call: TRBV9; d_call: NA; j_call: TRBJ1-2; clone_size: NA; cdr3_nt: TGTGCCAGCAGCCCGCAGGCAGCCTCCAACTATGGCTACACCTTC; cdr3_aa: CASSPQAASNYGYTF
v_call: TRBV28; d_call: NA; j_call: TRBJ1-1; clone_size: NA; cdr3_nt: TGTGCCACCCTGAACTCGTTGAACACTGAAGCTTTCTTT; cdr3_aa: CATLNSLNTEAFF
v_call: TRBV5-5; d_call: TRBD1; j_call: TRBJ1-5; clone_size: NA; cdr3_nt: TGTGCCAGCAGCCCGACAGGGGGCAATCAGCCCCAGCATTTT; cdr3_aa: CASSPTGGNQPQHF
v_call: TRBV14; d_call: NA; j_call: TRBJ1-3; clone_size: once; cdr3_nt: TGTGCCAGCAGCCAAGACCCCTCGGGAAACACCATATATTTT; cdr3_aa: CASSQDPSGNTIYF
v_call: TRBV19; d_call: NA; j_call: TRBJ1-1; clone_size: NA; cdr3_nt: TGTGCCTTTCAGGCCGAGACAGGAGCTTTCTTT; cdr3_aa: CAFQAETGAFF
v_call: TRBV28; d_call: NA; j_call: TRBJ1-5; clone_size: NA; cdr3_nt: TGTGCCAGCAGTTTGGGGGGGCGCGTGGGGTATCAGCCCCAGCATTTT; cdr3_aa: CASSLGGRVGYQPQHF
v_call: TRBV7-9; d_call: NA; j_call: TRBJ2-7; clone_size: NA; cdr3_nt: TGTGCCAGCAGCTTTTCCGACAGTCCCTACGAGCAGTACTTC; cdr3_aa: CASSFSDSPYEQYF
v_call: TRBV5-4; d_call: NA; j_call: TRBJ1-2; clone_size: NA; cdr3_nt: TGTGCCAGCAGCTTAGCTAACAGGGTAGGCGGCTACACCTTC; cdr3_aa: CASSLANRVGGYTF
v_call: TRBV4-1; d_call: NA; j_call: TRBJ2-7; clone_size: NA; cdr3_nt: TGCGCCAGCAGCCAAGATGGCCCCCCGGGCTACGAGCAGTACTTC; cdr3_aa: CASSQDGPPGYEQYF
v_call: TRBV4-1; d_call: TRBD2; j_call: TRBJ2-1; clone_size: NA; cdr3_nt: TGCGCCAGCAGCAAAGGAGGCAAAGACGGGGGGTATTACAATGAGCAGTTCTTC; cdr3_aa: CASSKGGKDGGYYNEQFF
v_call: TRBV29-1; d_call: TRBD2; j_call: TRBJ2-3; clone_size: once; cdr3_nt: TGCAGCGTTACCCGTGGGGAGCGGGGCAGCACAGATACGCAGTATTTT; cdr3_aa: CSVTRGERGSTDTQYF
v_call: TRBV7-9; d_call: NA; j_call: TRBJ2-7; clone_size: NA; cdr3_nt: TGTTCCAGCAGCATGAGCTACGAGCAGTACTTC; cdr3_aa: CSSSMSYEQYF
v_call: TRBV5-6; d_call: NA; j_call: TRBJ1-3; clone_size: NA; cdr3_nt: TGTGCCAGCAGCTTGGCCTCAGGGTCCTCTGGAAACACCATATATTTT; cdr3_aa: CASSLASGSSGNTIYF
v_call: TRBV6-1; d_call: TRBD2; j_call: TRBJ2-1; clone_size: once; cdr3_nt: TGTGCCAGCAGTGCTAGCGGGGGGTTCAATGAGCAGTTCTTC; cdr3_aa: CASSASGGFNEQFF
v_call: TRBV29-1; d_call: NA; j_call: TRBJ2-1; clone_size: NA; cdr3_nt: TGCAGCGTTGACCCGACAAATTACAATGAGCAGTTCTTC; cdr3_aa: CSVDPTNYNEQFF
v_call: TRBV5-6; d_call: NA; j_call: TRBJ2-7; clone_size: few; cdr3_nt: TGTGCCAGCAGCTTTGGGAGATACGAGCAGTACTTC; cdr3_aa: CASSFGRYEQYF
v_call: TRBV6-1; d_call: NA; j_call: TRBJ1-2; clone_size: NA; cdr3_nt: TGTGCCAGCAGTTCCCCAGGGGAAGTCTATGGCTACACCTTC; cdr3_aa: CASSSPGEVYGYTF
v_call: TRBV5-1; d_call: NA; j_call: TRBJ1-4; clone_size: NA; cdr3_nt: TGCGCCAGCAGTACGATTGGAGTTGTTAATGAAAAACTGTTTTTT; cdr3_aa: CASSTIGVVNEKLFF
v_call: TRBV6-6; d_call: TRBD2; j_call: TRBJ2-5; clone_size: NA; cdr3_nt: TGTGCCAGCAGCTACGGAGCGGGGGGGTCATCAGAGACCCAGTACTTC; cdr3_aa: CASSYGAGGSSETQYF
v_call: TRBV11-3; d_call: TRBD1; j_call: TRBJ2-7; clone_size: NA; cdr3_nt: TGTGCCAGCAGCTTAGGCGACAGGGGCCGCCAAAGCTCCTACGAGCAGTACTTC; cdr3_aa: CASSLGDRGRQSSYEQYF
v_call: TRBV2; d_call: TRBD2; j_call: TRBJ2-5; clone_size: NA; cdr3_nt: TGTGCCAGCAGTGATGGACTAGCGGGGGCGGAGACCCAGTACTTC; cdr3_aa: CASSDGLAGAETQYF
v_call: TRBV7-6; d_call: NA; j_call: TRBJ1-5; clone_size: NA; cdr3_nt: TGTGCCAGCAGCAACCGGGACAATCAGCCCCAGCATTTT; cdr3_aa: CASSNRDNQPQHF
v_call: TRBV5-4; d_call: NA; j_call: TRBJ2-1; clone_size: NA; cdr3_nt: TGTGCCAGCAGGGAGGGGCCTTACAATGAGCAGTTCTTC; cdr3_aa: CASREGPYNEQFF
v_call: TRBV6-1; d_call: NA; j_call: TRBJ1-5; clone_size: NA; cdr3_nt: TGTGCCAGCAGTGAACAGGGGAAGAGCAATCAGCCCCAGCATTTT; cdr3_aa: CASSEQGKSNQPQHF
v_call: TRBV29-1; d_call: NA; j_call: TRBJ2-7; clone_size: NA; cdr3_nt: TGCAGCGTTTTGGAACAGCCCTACGAGCAGTACTTC; cdr3_aa: CSVLEQPYEQYF
v_call: TRBV2; d_call: NA; j_call: TRBJ1-2; clone_size: NA; cdr3_nt: TGTGCCAGCAGTGTACAGAACTATGGCTACACCTTC; cdr3_aa: CASSVQNYGYTF
v_call: TRBV9; d_call: NA; j_call: TRBJ2-1; clone_size: once; cdr3_nt: TGTGCCAGCAGCGTCGGGGACTTCCTCAATGAGCAGTTCTTC; cdr3_aa: CASSVGDFLNEQFF
v_call: TRBV25-1; d_call: NA; j_call: TRBJ1-2; clone_size: NA; cdr3_nt: TGTGCCAGCAGTGAATATAGTGACTATGGCTACACCTTC; cdr3_aa: CASSEYSDYGYTF
v_call: TRBV7-7; d_call: NA; j_call: TRBJ2-5; clone_size: once; cdr3_nt: TGTGCTAGCAGCGAAAACGGGGGAATCCAGTACTTC; cdr3_aa: CASSENGGIQYF
v_call: TRBV7-3; d_call: NA; j_call: TRBJ2-3; clone_size: NA; cdr3_nt: TGTGCCAGCAGCTTAAAGGATTTAGCGGGCACAGATACGCAGTATTTT; cdr3_aa: CASSLKDLAGTDTQYF
v_call: TRBV5-4; d_call: NA; j_call: TRBJ1-1; clone_size: NA; cdr3_nt: TGTGCCACAAGAGGACGGGGAGATACTGAAGCTTTCTTT; cdr3_aa: CATRGRGDTEAFF
v_call: TRBV9; d_call: TRBD2; j_call: TRBJ2-1; clone_size: NA; cdr3_nt: TGTGCCAGCAGCCCCCAAGGGACTAGCGGGTCCCAGAGGCCGTTCTTC; cdr3_aa: CASSPQGTSGSQRPFF
v_call: TRBV11-2; d_call: TRBD1; j_call: TRBJ2-7; clone_size: NA; cdr3_nt: TGTGCCAGCAGCTTAGAGTACCAGGGGGCGTTAGGAGAGCAGTACTTC; cdr3_aa: CASSLEYQGALGEQYF
v_call: TRBV6-1; d_call: NA; j_call: TRBJ2-5; clone_size: NA; cdr3_nt: TGTGCCAGCAGGGAGACGTACGGGACCCAGTACTTC; cdr3_aa: CASRETYGTQYF
v_call: TRBV6-4; d_call: NA; j_call: TRBJ1-5; clone_size: NA; cdr3_nt: TGTGCCAGCAAGGAGGAGCCCCAGCATTTT; cdr3_aa: CASKEEPQHF
v_call: TRBV10-2; d_call: NA; j_call: TRBJ2-7; clone_size: NA; cdr3_nt: TGCGCCAGCAGTGATGGGGCGAACGAGCAGTACTTC; cdr3_aa: CASSDGANEQYF
v_call: TRBV10-1; d_call: NA; j_call: TRBJ1-2; clone_size: NA; cdr3_nt: TGCGCCAGCAGTGAACAGAGAGATTATGGCTACACCTTC; cdr3_aa: CASSEQRDYGYTF
v_call: TRBV29-1; d_call: TRBD2; j_call: TRBJ2-5; clone_size: NA; cdr3_nt: TGCAGCGAGCGGGACGGCAAGGAAGAGACCCAGTACTTC; cdr3_aa: CSERDGKEETQYF
v_call: TRBV11-2; d_call: NA; j_call: TRBJ1-2; clone_size: NA; cdr3_nt: TGTGCCAGCAGCTTAGACAGGCTTTACTATGGCTACACCTTC; cdr3_aa: CASSLDRLYYGYTF
v_call: TRBV6-1; d_call: NA; j_call: TRBJ2-7; clone_size: few; cdr3_nt: TGTGCCAGCAGGGGCAGTTCCTACGAGCAGTACTTC; cdr3_aa: CASRGSSYEQYF
v_call: TRBV13; d_call: TRBD1; j_call: TRBJ2-7; clone_size: NA; cdr3_nt: TGTGCCAGCAGCCTCCGAGGGACAGGGCTCCCCGAGCAGTACTTC; cdr3_aa: CASSLRGTGLPEQYF
v_call: TRBV4-1; d_call: TRBD2; j_call: TRBJ2-2; clone_size: NA; cdr3_nt: TGCGCCAGCAGCCAAGATCGCCTAGCGGGGGGCCGAAACACCGGGGAGCTGTTTTTT; cdr3_aa: CASSQDRLAGGRNTGELFF
v_call: TRBV6-5; d_call: TRBD1; j_call: TRBJ1-6; clone_size: few; cdr3_nt: TGTGCCAGCAGTGCAGGGGGCACCTATTCACCCCTCCACTTT; cdr3_aa: CASSAGGTYSPLHF
v_call: TRBV27; d_call: TRBD2; j_call: TRBJ2-1; clone_size: NA; cdr3_nt: TGTGCCAGCAGTTTGAAAGTAGCGGGGGGTTCCAATGAGCAGTTCTTC; cdr3_aa: CASSLKVAGGSNEQFF
v_call: TRBV5-1; d_call: NA; j_call: TRBJ2-1; clone_size: NA; cdr3_nt: TGCGCCAGCAGCCGGCAGGGGGGCTCCTACAATGAGCAGTTCTTC; cdr3_aa: CASSRQGGSYNEQFF
v_call: TRBV7-2; d_call: NA; j_call: TRBJ1-4; clone_size: NA; cdr3_nt: TGTGCCAGCAGCTTAGGGACTCCTAATGAAAAACTGTTTTTT; cdr3_aa: CASSLGTPNEKLFF
v_call: TRBV10-2; d_call: TRBD1; j_call: TRBJ1-4; clone_size: NA; cdr3_nt: TGCGCCAGCAGTGAGTGGGACAGTAATGAAAAACTGTTTTTT; cdr3_aa: CASSEWDSNEKLFF
v_call: TRBV7-9; d_call: TRBD1; j_call: TRBJ2-7; clone_size: NA; cdr3_nt: TGTGCCAGCAGCCCAAAACGGGCGGGACAGGACCGCTACGAGCAGTACTTC; cdr3_aa: CASSPKRAGQDRYEQYF
v_call: TRBV5-1; d_call: TRBD2; j_call: TRBJ2-1; clone_size: NA; cdr3_nt: TGCGCCAGCAGCCTGCCGACTAGCGGGGGAAATGAGCAGTTCTTC; cdr3_aa: CASSLPTSGGNEQFF